The 14 T cell receptor beta chains below were found in one sample sequenced in a study of cytomegalovirus exposure and HLA in healthy donors. Primers for the PCR totalled 60 Vbeta and 13 Jbeta. Only in-frame clones appear in the TCRdb table, and some are missing; sequencing was by immunoSEQ multiplex PCR. The data contain hundreds of thousands of clones, 70% of them singletons. Sequenced material: PBMCs. Receptors were obtained from a middle-aged man in good health and CMV-seropositive.

The chain couples TRBV27 to TRBJ1-1; D is unclear. Germline-derived CDR1 and CDR2 are MNHEY and SMNVEV (reference sequence). Trimming removed 2 bases at V and 1 base at J, with 8 bases between. The CDR3 is made up of 14 amino acids. The CDR3 bases are TGTGCCAGCAGTTTAGTCCTCGGGAACACTGAAGCTTTCTTT. Translating gives CASSLVLGNTEAFF.

The DNA for the CDR3 is TGCAGCGCTGAGGCACAGGACAATGAGCAGTTCTTC. Translation: CSAEAQDNEQFF. V is TRBV29-1 and J is TRBJ2-1; tentative D call: TRBD1 (5 bases). V was cut by 7 bases and J by 5 bases, with 12 bases left in between. Germline-derived CDR1 and CDR2 are SQVTM and ANQGSEA. CDR3 length equals 12 residues.

V usage is TRBV7-2 and J usage is TRBJ2-5; D may be TRBD2 (6 bases). Deletions cut 5 bases from V and 4 bases from J, with 11 bases between. This CDR3 has 13 amino acids. In germline, CDR1 is SGHTA, CDR2 FQGNSA. The CDR3 DNA follows: TGTGCCAGCAGCCCGTTCGGGGGAGAGACCCAGTACTTC. Translation: CASSPFGGETQYF.

This chain uses TRBV19 with TRBJ1-4; TRBD1 is a possible D gene (5 bases). The ends were cut back, 3 bases at V and 7 bases at J, with 12 bases in the middle. Germline values: CDR1 LNHDA, CDR2 SQIVND (reference sequence). The CDR3 extends over 14 amino acids. The CDR3 nucleotides read TGTGCCAGTAGTATCGCCATCCAGGGTGAAAAACTGTTTTTT. This gives the protein CASSIAIQGEKLFF.

CDR3 coding DNA: TGTGCCAGCAGTAGGACTAGCGGGGGGTACAATGAGCAGTTCTTC. This encodes CASSRTSGGYNEQFF. The chain combines TRBV6-6 with TRBJ2-1, with 14 positions matching TRBD2. Trimming at V came to 5 bases and at J to 4 bases, leaving 1 base not matched to a gene. The CDR3 length is 15 residues. CDR1 is MNHNY, CDR2 SVGAGI, per germline (reference sequence).

This chain joins TRBV6-8 and TRBJ1-2, with 9 positions matching TRBD1. Germline V gene lookup returns CDR1 MNHGY and CDR2 SAAAGT. The CDR3 sequence is 16 residues long. V shed 2 bases and J 3 bases; nucleotides not matched to a gene: 7. Here the CDR3 DNA reads TGTGCCAGCAGTTACGGGAACAGGGGGCTAGACTATGGCTACACCTTC. Translation gives CASSYGNRGLDYGYTF.

This clone was seen a handful of times. This rearrangement joins TRBV10-3 to TRBJ2-5; 11 nucleotides align to TRBD2. The CDR3 has 19 amino acids. Germline V CDR1 and CDR2: ENHRY, SYGVKD. The J segment lost 2 bases and the V segment lost 4 bases, leaving 15 bases of the junction unmatched. CDR3 loop: CAISAVLLSTSGVQETQYF. The CDR3 nucleotides read TGTGCCATCAGTGCGGTATTACTTTCGACTAGCGGGGTACAAGAGACCCAGTACTTC.

The rearrangement links TRBV7-2 to TRBJ2-2; 11 positions agree with TRBD2. V shed 4 bases, J shed 6 bases, and the junction held 4 bases outside the gene matches. CDR1 is SGHTA and CDR2 is FQGNSA in the germline V gene. The CDR3 spans 15 residues. CDR3 sequence (DNA): TGTGCCAGCAGCTATAGCGGGGGGGCCGCCGGGGAGCTGTTTTTT. Its translation is CASSYSGGAAGELFF.

This chain links TRBV12-5 with TRBJ1-1; maybe TRBD1 (6 bases). Germline loops: CDR1 LGHNT, CDR2 FRNRAP. V was cut by 6 bases and J by 4 bases, with 12 bases left in between. The CDR3 is 13 residues long. CDR3 DNA: TGTGCTAGTGGCCGGGGGGGGCTCACTGAAGCTTTCTTT. Residues: CASGRGGLTEAFF.

The genes are TRBV4-2 and TRBJ1-3; unclear D gene. Trimming stripped 0 bases from V and 0 bases from J, with 18 bases between. CDR1 and CDR2 from the germline V gene are LGHNA and YNFKEQ. The CDR3 sequence is 19 residues long. CDR3 in DNA: TGTGCCAGCAGCCAAGAACCCCGTTACGGCGGACTCTCTGGAAACACCATATATTTT. Its translation: CASSQEPRYGGLSGNTIYF.

The rearrangement links TRBV6-5 to TRBJ1-1, with D maybe TRBD1 (6 bases). The germline gives CDR1 MNHEY, CDR2 SVGAGI. CDR3 size: 14 residues. Trimming took off 3 bases at V and 4 bases at J, with 12 bases between the two ends. In nucleotides, the CDR3 is TGTGCCAGCAGTTATTCTACAGGGTCCACTGAAGCTTTCTTT. Protein product: CASSYSTGSTEAFF.

In its sample, this clone was seen a few times. The rearrangement uses TRBV6-6 and TRBJ1-1; D might be TRBD1 (6 bases). V dropped 7 bases and J dropped 0 bases, with 15 bases sitting between them. The CDR3 contains 15 residues. Germline CDR1 MNHNY, CDR2 SVGAGI (reference sequence). The CDR3: CASKDSTLMNTEAFF. CDR3 DNA: TGTGCCAGCAAGGACAGCACGCTGATGAACACTGAAGCTTTCTTT.

This clone was seen a handful of times. The V gene is TRBV4-1, the J gene TRBJ2-3; 12 bases align to TRBD2. Germline V gives CDR1 MGHRA, CDR2 YSYEKL. CDR3 size: 16 residues. The trim removed 5 bases at V and 2 bases at J, leaving 5 bases unmatched. CDR3 amino acids: CASSIRLAGDTDTQYF. DNA of the CDR3: TGCGCCAGCAGCATTCGACTAGCGGGGGACACAGATACGCAGTATTTT.

The chain combines TRBV29-1 with TRBJ2-1, with D possibly matching TRBD2 (5 bases). The CDR3 runs 12 residues. The V gene lost 4 bases and the J gene lost 8 bases, with 12 bases spanning the gap. Germline values: CDR1 SQVTM, CDR2 ANQGSEA. The CDR3, as DNA: TGCAGCGTTGCTCTTCGGGGTCATGAGCAGTTCTTC. Translation: CSVALRGHEQFF.